One and the same sample provided the 10 T cell receptor beta chains below, sequenced in a study of T cell responses to AZD1222 COVID-19 vaccine. The repertoire was sequenced with immunoSEQ multiplex PCR; TCRdb's copy has only in-frame clones and lacks some. The data show over 150,000 clones, about nine tenths seen once. The sample consisted of peripheral blood, taken 28 days after the second AZD1222 dose. The receptors were gathered from an adult who received the AZD1222 COVID-19 vaccine.

The V and J genes are TRBV6-6 and TRBJ2-1, with TRBD2 as a possible D gene (6 bases). CDR3 length: 15 residues. The germline V and J ends were trimmed by 1 base and 5 bases, with 12 bases remaining between them. Germline assignment: CDR1 MNHNY and CDR2 SVGAGI (reference sequence). The CDR3 region is CASSYFGGANNEQFF. The CDR3 DNA sequence: TGTGCCAGCAGTTACTTCGGGGGAGCGAACAATGAGCAGTTCTTC.

This chain connects TRBV29-1 to TRBJ2-5; D might be TRBD1 (7 bases). Germline values: CDR1 SQVTM, CDR2 ANQGSEA. Trimming shortened V by 6 bases and J by 2 bases, and 19 bases separated the two germline ends. The CDR3 loop spans 15 amino acids. CDR3 protein: CSVARGTATQETQYF. CDR3 DNA: TGCAGCGTCGCCCGGGGGACAGCCACACAAGAGACCCAGTACTTC.

V usage is TRBV11-2 and J usage is TRBJ2-5, with D perhaps being TRBD1 or TRBD2 (5 bases each). Germline loops: CDR1 SGHAT, CDR2 FQNNGV. V was cut by 5 bases and J by 1 base, with 8 bases left in between. The CDR3 runs 13 residues. The CDR3 nucleotides are TGTGCCAGCAGCCCCGGGGCCCAAGAGACCCAGTACTTC. Its protein product is CASSPGAQETQYF.

The J gene is TRBJ1-1, the V gene TRBV12-3 or TRBV12-4; weak D call: TRBD1 (5 bases). CDR3 length: 13 amino acids. Trimming took off 5 bases at V and 3 bases at J, with 10 bases between the two ends. This chain's CDR3 is CASSESGYTEAFF. DNA of the CDR3: TGTGCCAGCAGTGAATCAGGGTACACTGAAGCTTTCTTT.

The chain uses TRBV28 and TRBJ2-7; D is uncertain. The CDR3 runs to 12 residues. CDR1 MDHEN and CDR2 SYDVKM come from the germline V gene. V lost 10 bases and J lost 2, with 12 bases in between. The CDR3 sequence: CATALLPYEQYF. The DNA of the CDR3 is TGTGCCACCGCCCTCCTCCCCTACGAGCAGTACTTC.

The chain employs TRBV28 and TRBJ1-6; D gene ambiguous. The CDR3 covers 15 residues. CDR1 is MDHEN and CDR2 is SYDVKM in the germline V gene. The ends were cut back, 3 bases at V and 7 bases at J, with 13 bases in the middle. The chain's CDR3 is CASSFYNGPNSPLHF. Written as DNA, the CDR3 is TGTGCCAGCAGTTTTTATAACGGACCAAATTCACCCCTCCACTTT.

The rearrangement links TRBV19 to TRBJ2-1; the match to TRBD2 covers 10 bases. This CDR3 has 15 residues. V was pared by 5 bases and J by 3 bases, with 4 bases of the junction left unmatched. Looked up from germline, CDR1 is LNHDA and CDR2 is SQIVND (reference sequence). For the CDR3, the DNA is TGTGCCAGTAGTTTGCGGACTAGCGGCTACAATGAGCAGTTCTTC. Residues: CASSLRTSGYNEQFF.

The chain links TRBV12-5 to TRBJ2-1; 7 bases line up with TRBD2. The CDR3 loop spans 16 amino acids. V was pared by 11 bases and J by 0 bases, with 13 bases of the junction left unmatched. Germline V gene sequence: CDR1 LGHNT, CDR2 FRNRAP. The CDR3 reads CAGEGFRGSSYNEQFF. The CDR3 region has the DNA TGTGCTGGGGAGGGGTTTCGCGGGAGCTCCTACAATGAGCAGTTCTTC.

This CDR3 is CASSTALREAFF. The CDR3 DNA reads TGTGCCAGCAGTACCGCCCTTCGTGAAGCTTTCTTT. The gene calls are TRBV28 and TRBJ1-1; no clear D. This CDR3 is 12 amino acids long. CDR1 is MDHEN, CDR2 SYDVKM, per germline. Trimming shortened V by 5 bases and J by 7 bases, and 11 bases separated the two germline ends.

V gene TRBV11-2 combines with J gene TRBJ1-6; 7 nucleotides align to TRBD1. Trimming took 1 base from V and 7 from J; bases not matched to a gene: 10. Per the germline V gene, CDR1 is SGHAT and CDR2 is FQNNGV. The CDR3 length is 17 residues. CDR3 protein: CASSLARGQPGNSPLHF. CDR3 coding DNA: TGTGCCAGCAGCTTAGCCCGGGGACAGCCTGGGAATTCACCCCTCCACTTT.